These 17 T cell receptor beta chains were all obtained from the same sample, sequenced in a study of regulatory T cells in long-lasting Graves disease (dated by TCRdb to about 2021). The library was generated by multiplex PCR. Instrument used: Illumina HiSeq 4000. iRepertoire HTBI primers and Arm-PCR amplification of CDR3 regions were used to construct TCR beta libraries. TCRdb applied fastp at Q25 and MiXCR to the public reads, then kept only in-frame beta chains. Entries are consolidated by CDR3 protein sequence, retaining the most common genes and DNA. In this sample the table shows around 240,000 distinct CDR3 sequences, more than 15% of which occur a single time. The ten most abundant clones make up 11% to 15% of the sample. What the time point label conveys for this sample: newly diagnosed GD, antithyroid drugs for less than 3 months. For both TCR sequencing and RNA sequencing, RNA was extracted from PBMCs in TRIzol.

These sequences were also reported in another study, on T cells in Graves' hyperthyroidism and ophthalmopathy.

The material was peripheral blood mononuclear cells (PBMCs), obtained at new diagnosis, from a patient treated with antithyroid drugs. Source of these receptors: a woman aged 25 to 39 with Graves disease. Donor details come from another sample of the same person, matched by shared clones.

This rearrangement joins TRBV5-1 to TRBJ1-1, with D hard to call. The germline V gene has CDR1 SGHRS and CDR2 YFSETQ. Trimming shortened V by 4 bases and J by 6 bases, and 19 bases separated the two germline ends. There are 15 residues in the CDR3. CDR3 loop: CASSPPAGLSSEAFF. The CDR3 region has the DNA TGCGCCAGCAGCCCCCCGGCGGGCTTAAGCTCTGAAGCTTTCTTT.

This clonotype showed up many times. J is TRBJ1-1 and V is TRBV7-3; the D is unclear. The germline V gene has CDR1 SGHTA and CDR2 FQGTGA. This CDR3 contains 14 residues. V was clipped by 4 bases and J by 5 bases, with 14 bases between them. CDR3 sequence (DNA): TGTGCCAGCAGCTCCGTAGCGACGCGGACTGAAGCTTTCTTT. Translation gives CASSSVATRTEAFF. Filled out from reference TRBV7-3 and TRBJ1-1, the complete variable domain reads GAGVSQTPSNKVTEKGKYVELRCDPISGHTALYWYRQSLGQGPEFLIYFQGTGAADDSGLPNDRFFAVRPEGSVSTLKIQRTERGDSAVYLCASSSVATRTEAFFGQGTRLTVV.

The chain couples TRBV27 to TRBJ2-1; D unclear. This CDR3 spans 16 amino acids. Trimming removed 2 bases from V and 4 bases from J, with 15 bases in between. The germline CDR1 and CDR2 sequences are MNHEY and SMNVEV (reference sequence). CDR3 in DNA: TGTGCCAGCAGTTTACTCCGGGCGTCCGGATACAATGAGCAGTTCTTC. The encoded protein is CASSLLRASGYNEQFF.

This clonotype was counted at least ten times. This chain joins TRBV6-2 or TRBV6-3 and TRBJ1-2, with D unresolved. The CDR3 totals 13 residues. Germline lookup yields CDR1 MNHEY and CDR2 SVGEGT. V was pared by 2 bases and J by 2 bases, with 6 bases between. CDR3 nucleotide sequence: TGTGCCAGCAGTTACGGGGAAAACTATGGCTACACCTTC. The encoded protein is CASSYGENYGYTF.

This clonotype has ten or more counts. CDR3 region: CAGRAGTYNEQFF. The CDR3 DNA is TGTGCCGGCCGGGCGGGGACCTACAATGAGCAGTTCTTC. The V and J genes are TRBV2 and TRBJ2-1, with D possibly matching TRBD2 (6 bases). Germline CDR1 SNHLY, CDR2 FYNNEI. This CDR3 spans 13 amino acids. V was trimmed by 11 bases and J by 2 bases, leaving 13 bases between them.

This clonotype has at least ten counts. The V and J genes are TRBV29-1 and TRBJ1-2; no definite D call. The germline V and J ends were trimmed by 6 bases and 8 bases, with 19 bases remaining between them. The CDR3 runs to 13 residues. CDR1 and CDR2 from the germline V gene are SQVTM and ANQGSEA. CDR3 DNA sequence: TGCAGCGTATCCAGAGATGCGTCGGGGGGCTACACCTTC. As protein: CSVSRDASGGYTF.

This clonotype was observed many times. The chain recombines TRBV6-2 or TRBV6-3 with TRBJ2-3, with D perhaps given as TRBD1 or TRBD2 (5 bases each). Trimming took 4 bases from V and 0 from J, leaving 14 bases between them. This CDR3 has 16 amino acids. CDR1 MNHEY and CDR2 SVGEGT come from the germline V gene. As DNA, the CDR3 is TGTGCCAGCAGTTCACTAACGGGGCAGAGCACAGATACGCAGTATTTT. It is translated as CASSSLTGQSTDTQYF.

In its sample, this clonotype was seen many times. This chain links TRBV5-6 with TRBJ1-1; D might be TRBD1 (5 bases). V was cut by 3 bases and J by 4 bases, with 13 bases left in between. Germline V gives CDR1 SGHDT, CDR2 YYEEEE. This CDR3 has 14 residues. The CDR3 DNA sequence: TGTGCCAGCAGCTGGGGCGGGGGGAGCACTGAAGCTTTCTTT. It codes for CASSWGGGSTEAFF.

At least ten counts were recorded for this clonotype. The chain joins TRBV9 to TRBJ2-5, with D perhaps matching TRBD2 (6 bases). V was shortened by 2 bases and J by 4 bases, with 15 bases between the two germline ends. CDR1 and CDR2 from the germline V gene are SGDLS and YYNGEE. This CDR3 spans 15 amino acids. The CDR3 reads CASSVRPGGTETQYF. As DNA, the CDR3 is TGTGCCAGCAGCGTGAGACCTGGGGGGACAGAGACCCAGTACTTC.

The chain recombines TRBV4-2 with TRBJ2-5; D might be TRBD2 (7 bases). V lost 0 bases, J lost 5 bases, and 16 bases lay in between. The CDR3 covers 16 residues. Germline V lookup: CDR1 LGHNA, CDR2 YNFKEQ. CDR3 loop: CASSQDVGGGGETQYF. DNA of the CDR3: TGTGCCAGCAGCCAAGATGTTGGCGGGGGCGGGGAGACCCAGTACTTC.

The chain uses TRBV18 and TRBJ2-3; the match to TRBD1 covers 8 bases. Trimming took 3 bases from V and 8 from J; bases not matched to a gene: 7. The CDR3 has 14 amino acids. Germline-derived CDR1 and CDR2 are KGHSH and LQKENI. The CDR3 protein is CASSPLDRDATQYF. CDR3 sequence (DNA): TGTGCCAGCTCACCCCTGGACAGGGATGCTACGCAGTATTTT.

This clonotype was seen at least ten times. The chain has TRBV4-1 and TRBJ2-3; 7 nucleotides agree with TRBD1. Germline CDR1 reads MGHRA; CDR2 reads YSYEKL. The length of the CDR3 is 15 residues. V shed 4 bases and J 2 bases; nucleotides not matched to a gene: 6. CDR3 amino acids: CASSLWGQNTDTQYF. The CDR3 region has the DNA TGCGCCAGCAGCCTATGGGGACAGAACACAGATACGCAGTATTTT.

The J gene is TRBJ2-1, the V gene TRBV6-2 or TRBV6-3, with TRBD2 matching 14 bases. CDR1 and CDR2 (germline): MNHEY, SVGEGT. With 8 bases clipped from V and 2 bases from J, the junction kept 8 bases outside the gene matches. The CDR3 has 17 residues. The CDR3 DNA sequence: TGTGCCAGCCGAGGACTAGCGGGGGGCGGCACCTACAATGAGCAGTTCTTC. It yields the protein CASRGLAGGGTYNEQFF.

This clonotype was seen many times. J is TRBJ2-3 and V is TRBV20-1; D tentatively reads TRBD1 or TRBD2 (5 bases each). The V end lost 5 bases, the J end lost 4 bases, and 13 bases lay between the germline ends. This CDR3 is built from 13 residues. Germline CDR1 DFQATT, CDR2 SNEGSKA (reference sequence). In nucleotides, the CDR3 is TGCAGTGCTGAGGGGAACAAGGCAGATACGCAGTATTTT. It specifies CSAEGNKADTQYF.

About this clonotype itself: Possible read error: a much larger clone is one base away. The chain recombines TRBV4-1 with TRBJ2-7; tentatively, D is TRBD1 (6 bases). Germline-derived CDR1 and CDR2 are MGHRA and YSYEKL. The CDR3 sequence is 14 residues long. Trimming removed 4 bases from V and 3 bases from J, with 13 bases in between. CDR3 in DNA: TGCGCCAGCAGCCGAGGCTCCAGGGGCTACGAGCAGTACTTC. Translation gives CASSRGSRGYEQYF.

The chain employs TRBV3-1 and TRBJ2-3, with 9 bases fitting TRBD2. CDR1 is LGHDT, CDR2 YNNKEL, per germline (reference sequence). The CDR3 totals 19 residues. With V trimmed by 0 bases and J by 2 bases, 12 bases remained unmatched. The CDR3 spells CASSQDLFRLAGTTDTQYF. The CDR3, as DNA: TGTGCCAGCAGCCAAGATCTGTTTCGGCTAGCGGGGACCACAGATACGCAGTATTTT.

This clonotype was detected ten times or more. V is TRBV3-1 and J is TRBJ2-5; D not certain. V was trimmed by 2 bases and J by 1 base, leaving 2 bases between them. There are 12 residues in the CDR3. The germline CDR1 and CDR2 sequences are LGHDT and YNNKEL (reference sequence). CDR3 sequence reads: CASSQLQETQYF. In nucleotides, the CDR3 is TGTGCCAGCAGCCAACTCCAAGAGACCCAGTACTTC.